The rows below give T cell receptor beta chains drawn from one sample of a study of T cells in Graves' hyperthyroidism and ophthalmopathy. TCRdb reprocessed the multiplex PCR reads via MiXCR and lists one record per CDR3 protein. The table has roughly 560,000 distinct CDR3 sequences, under 15% seen once. Sample: blood. Every receptor here comes from a woman between 40 and 50 years old with Graves' ophthalmopathy. Each CDR3 is given with its conserved first and last residue. The D gene is left open where the match is weak. Part of the rows lack a size; the others show once, few, many or a class for expanded clones.

j_gene: TRBJ1-5; v_gene: TRBV11-2; abundance: many; d_gene: TRBD1; CDR3aa: CASSSGGVRDQPQHF; CDR3nt: TGTGCCAGCAGCTCAGGGGGCGTGAGAGACCAGCCCCAGCATTTT
j_gene: TRBJ2-7; v_gene: TRBV5-1; abundance: many; d_gene: TRBD1; CDR3aa: CASSLEGQGLQDEQYF; CDR3nt: TGCGCCAGCAGCTTGGAGGGACAGGGGCTTCAGGACGAGCAGTACTTC
j_gene: TRBJ2-5; v_gene: TRBV6-2/TRBV6-3; abundance: many; d_gene: TRBD1; CDR3aa: CASSMGQETETQYF; CDR3nt: TGTGCCAGCAGTATGGGACAGGAGACAGAGACCCAGTACTTC
j_gene: TRBJ2-6; v_gene: TRBV7-3; abundance: few; d_gene: TRBD1; CDR3aa: CASSFDTGGWSGANVLTF; CDR3nt: TGTGCCAGCAGCTTCGACACAGGGGGATGGTCTGGGGCCAACGTCCTGACTTTC
j_gene: TRBJ1-5; v_gene: TRBV6-5; abundance: many; d_gene: -; CDR3aa: CASSYSGRLNQPQHF; CDR3nt: TGTGCCAGCAGTTATTCGGGACGTCTCAATCAGCCCCAGCATTTT
j_gene: TRBJ1-1; v_gene: TRBV6-2/TRBV6-3; abundance: many; d_gene: -; CDR3aa: CASRGGGVGEAFF; CDR3nt: TGTGCCAGCAGGGGCGGGGGCGTCGGAGAAGCTTTCTTT
j_gene: TRBJ2-2; v_gene: TRBV20-1; abundance: many; d_gene: TRBD2; CDR3aa: CSARVRLADDTGELFF; CDR3nt: TGCAGTGCTAGAGTTCGACTAGCGGATGACACCGGGGAGCTGTTTTTT
j_gene: TRBJ2-7; v_gene: TRBV12-3/TRBV12-4; abundance: once; d_gene: TRBD2; CDR3aa: CASSLAGGVPYEQYF; CDR3nt: TGTGCCAGCAGTCTAGCGGGAGGTGTGCCCTACGAGCAGTACTTC
j_gene: TRBJ2-7; v_gene: TRBV6-2/TRBV6-3; abundance: many; d_gene: -; CDR3aa: CASSPTRDEQYF; CDR3nt: TGTGCCAGCAGTCCAACGAGGGACGAGCAGTACTTC
j_gene: TRBJ2-1; v_gene: TRBV28; abundance: many; d_gene: TRBD2; CDR3aa: CASSSYSGPTSYNEQFF; CDR3nt: TGTGCCAGCAGTTCATATAGCGGGCCGACCTCCTACAATGAGCAGTTCTTC
j_gene: TRBJ2-2; v_gene: TRBV10-1; abundance: few; d_gene: -; CDR3aa: CASSKDPDTGELFF; CDR3nt: TGCGCCAGCAGTAAGGACCCGGACACCGGGGAGCTGTTTTTT
j_gene: TRBJ1-2; v_gene: TRBV7-2; abundance: -; d_gene: -; CDR3aa: CASSPYRTDGDGYTF; CDR3nt: TGTGCCAGCAGCCCTTATAGGACCGATGGGGACGGCTACACCTTC
j_gene: TRBJ1-2; v_gene: TRBV6-2/TRBV6-3; abundance: -; d_gene: -; CDR3aa: CASSQLGSGYTF; CDR3nt: TGTGCCAGCAGCCAACTGGGGTCGGGCTACACCTTC
j_gene: TRBJ2-5; v_gene: TRBV11-3; abundance: many; d_gene: -; CDR3aa: CASSLEEGKETQYF; CDR3nt: TGTGCCAGCAGCTTAGAAGAAGGGAAAGAGACCCAGTACTTC
j_gene: TRBJ2-2; v_gene: TRBV28; abundance: many; d_gene: -; CDR3aa: CASSFAGAGTGELFF; CDR3nt: TGTGCCAGCAGTTTTGCAGGGGCCGGCACCGGGGAGCTGTTTTTT
j_gene: TRBJ2-7; v_gene: TRBV28; abundance: -; d_gene: -; CDR3aa: CASGLYFEQYF; CDR3nt: TGTGCCAGCGGATTGTATTTCGAGCAGTACTTC
j_gene: TRBJ2-2; v_gene: TRBV30; abundance: few; d_gene: -; CDR3aa: CAWDTGGTGELFF; CDR3nt: TGTGCCTGGGACACTGGGGGTACCGGGGAGCTGTTTTTT
j_gene: TRBJ1-1; v_gene: TRBV5-1; abundance: -; d_gene: -; CDR3aa: CASSLADRLNTEAFF; CDR3nt: TGCGCCAGCAGCTTGGCGGATCGGTTGAACACTGAAGCTTTCTTT
j_gene: TRBJ2-2; v_gene: TRBV6-5; abundance: many; d_gene: TRBD2; CDR3aa: CASSLTSGMAGELFF; CDR3nt: TGTGCCAGCAGCTTGACTAGCGGGATGGCCGGGGAGCTGTTTTTT
j_gene: TRBJ1-1; v_gene: TRBV20-1; abundance: many; d_gene: -; CDR3aa: CSATRTEAFF; CDR3nt: TGCAGTGCTACTCGGACTGAAGCTTTCTTT
j_gene: TRBJ2-7; v_gene: TRBV11-3; abundance: -; d_gene: TRBD2; CDR3aa: CASSLQGLAGYEQYF; CDR3nt: TGTGCCAGCAGCTTACAAGGGCTAGCGGGCTACGAGCAGTACTTC
j_gene: TRBJ2-7; v_gene: TRBV5-1; abundance: -; d_gene: -; CDR3aa: CASSFRPNGLHYEQYF; CDR3nt: TGCGCCAGCAGCTTTCGGCCCAACGGCTTACACTACGAGCAGTACTTC
j_gene: TRBJ2-2; v_gene: TRBV10-1; abundance: many; d_gene: -; CDR3aa: CASSPDTYTGELFF; CDR3nt: TGCGCCAGCAGTCCAGACACGTACACCGGGGAGCTGTTTTTT
j_gene: TRBJ2-7; v_gene: TRBV28; abundance: -; d_gene: TRBD2; CDR3aa: CASTKTSGRNYEQYF; CDR3nt: TGTGCCAGCACCAAGACTAGCGGGAGGAACTACGAGCAGTACTTC
j_gene: TRBJ1-5; v_gene: TRBV12-3/TRBV12-4; abundance: many; d_gene: -; CDR3aa: CASSFGRGQPQHF; CDR3nt: TGTGCCAGCAGTTTTGGGAGAGGGCAGCCCCAGCATTTT
j_gene: TRBJ1-1; v_gene: TRBV6-5; abundance: -; d_gene: -; CDR3aa: CASSYGVRQNTEAFF; CDR3nt: TGTGCCAGCAGTTACGGTGTCAGGCAGAACACTGAAGCTTTCTTT
j_gene: TRBJ2-7; v_gene: TRBV6-2/TRBV6-3; abundance: many; d_gene: TRBD1; CDR3aa: CASSPPGQGHYEQYF; CDR3nt: TGTGCCAGCAGTCCTCCGGGACAGGGGCACTACGAGCAGTACTTC
j_gene: TRBJ2-7; v_gene: TRBV28; abundance: few; d_gene: -; CDR3aa: CASNMGLAQYF; CDR3nt: TGTGCCAGCAATATGGGTTTAGCGCAGTACTTC
j_gene: TRBJ1-1; v_gene: TRBV18; abundance: -; d_gene: -; CDR3aa: CASSPPSRGTEAFF; CDR3nt: TGTGCCAGCTCACCACCCTCACGGGGCACTGAAGCTTTCTTT
j_gene: TRBJ2-5; v_gene: TRBV6-1; abundance: many; d_gene: TRBD2; CDR3aa: CASSGWEGETQYF; CDR3nt: TGTGCCAGCAGTGGCTGGGAGGGGGAGACCCAGTACTTC
j_gene: TRBJ1-2; v_gene: TRBV12-3/TRBV12-4; abundance: many; d_gene: -; CDR3aa: CASSPGRGKTPYGYTF; CDR3nt: TGTGCCAGCAGTCCAGGACGGGGGAAAACGCCGTATGGCTACACCTTC
j_gene: TRBJ2-5; v_gene: TRBV15; abundance: few; d_gene: -; CDR3aa: CATSTQGGRETQYF; CDR3nt: TGTGCCACCAGCACCCAGGGGGGACGAGAGACCCAGTACTTC
j_gene: TRBJ2-7; v_gene: TRBV7-8; abundance: many; d_gene: -; CDR3aa: CASSLVGGRGEQYF; CDR3nt: TGTGCCAGCAGCTTAGTTGGGGGAAGGGGAGAGCAGTACTTC
j_gene: TRBJ2-2; v_gene: TRBV7-3; abundance: -; d_gene: TRBD1; CDR3aa: CASSLAPTGVRTGELFF; CDR3nt: TGTGCCAGCAGCCTCGCCCCGACAGGGGTGCGGACCGGGGAGCTGTTTTTT
j_gene: TRBJ1-2; v_gene: TRBV20-1; abundance: many; d_gene: TRBD1; CDR3aa: CSAGQDYGYTF; CDR3nt: TGCAGTGCTGGACAGGACTATGGCTACACCTTC
j_gene: TRBJ2-7; v_gene: TRBV6-2/TRBV6-3; abundance: -; d_gene: -; CDR3aa: CASRGAEGSYEQYF; CDR3nt: TGTGCCAGCAGAGGAGCGGAGGGTTCCTACGAGCAGTACTTC
j_gene: TRBJ2-7; v_gene: TRBV19; abundance: -; d_gene: TRBD1; CDR3aa: CASHRTGGKSYEQYF; CDR3nt: TGTGCCAGCCATAGGACAGGGGGTAAATCTTACGAGCAGTACTTC
j_gene: TRBJ1-1; v_gene: TRBV4-2; abundance: -; d_gene: -; CDR3aa: CASSQGVAGPNTEAFF; CDR3nt: TGTGCCAGCAGCCAAGGGGTCGCAGGGCCGAACACTGAAGCTTTCTTT
j_gene: TRBJ1-1; v_gene: TRBV27; abundance: -; d_gene: -; CDR3aa: CASKLWTDAPEAFF; CDR3nt: TGTGCCAGTAAGCTATGGACGGATGCCCCTGAAGCTTTCTTT
j_gene: TRBJ2-7; v_gene: TRBV29-1; abundance: many; d_gene: TRBD2; CDR3aa: CSVERSASGTYEQYF; CDR3nt: TGCAGCGTTGAAAGGTCGGCTAGCGGCACCTACGAGCAGTACTTC
j_gene: TRBJ2-5; v_gene: TRBV20-1; abundance: few; d_gene: -; CDR3aa: CSATKTRPLETQYF; CDR3nt: TGCAGTGCAACTAAGACCAGACCTCTGGAGACCCAGTACTTC
j_gene: TRBJ2-1; v_gene: TRBV20-1; abundance: -; d_gene: -; CDR3aa: CSASALHESSYNEQFF; CDR3nt: TGCAGTGCTTCCGCCCTTCACGAAAGCTCCTACAATGAGCAGTTCTTC
j_gene: TRBJ1-5; v_gene: TRBV27; abundance: -; d_gene: -; CDR3aa: CASSPGQPGPQHF; CDR3nt: TGTGCCAGCAGCCCAGGACAGCCGGGGCCCCAGCATTTT
j_gene: TRBJ1-2; v_gene: TRBV24-1; abundance: many; d_gene: -; CDR3aa: CATSDLGANYGYTF; CDR3nt: TGTGCCACCAGTGATTTGGGTGCTAACTATGGCTACACCTTC
j_gene: TRBJ2-7; v_gene: TRBV10-3; abundance: many; d_gene: -; CDR3aa: CAISESGGTSYEQYF; CDR3nt: TGTGCCATCAGTGAGTCGGGAGGTACTTCCTACGAGCAGTACTTC
j_gene: TRBJ1-1; v_gene: TRBV28; abundance: many; d_gene: -; CDR3aa: CASSAAGLPATEAFF; CDR3nt: TGTGCCAGCAGTGCTGCAGGGCTGCCGGCCACTGAAGCTTTCTTT
j_gene: TRBJ1-2; v_gene: TRBV12-3/TRBV12-4; abundance: many; d_gene: -; CDR3aa: CASSLAGGTLPSTF; CDR3nt: TGTGCCAGCAGTTTAGCGGGTGGGACTCTCCCTTCCACCTTC